Following are 20 T cell receptor beta chains from one sample sequenced in a study of Ad26.COV2.S vaccination and SARS-CoV-2 variants. Using immunoSEQ multiplex PCR, the repertoire was profiled, and TCRdb retains in-frame clones only, with some absent. Of more than 300,000 clones listed, around 84% are singletons. Treatment specified: 15 to 20 received Ad26.COV2.S at low or high dose, single or two shots; about 5 received placebo; per-sample allocation not given. Specimen acquisition occurred on day 63 following the initial vaccine or placebo injection. This sample comprised peripheral blood, obtained in a trial of Ad26.COV2.S vaccine versus placebo. All receptors come from a person aged 18 to 59 who received the Ad26.COV2.S COVID-19 vaccine or a placebo.

CDR3 protein: CAISDTDRVGFF. In DNA, the CDR3 is TGTGCCATCAGTGACACCGACAGGGTAGGTTTCTTC. The chain joins TRBV10-3 to TRBJ2-1; 7 bases fit TRBD1. The CDR3 has 12 residues. V was clipped by 3 bases and J by 16 bases; unmatched bases: 9. Germline assignment: CDR1 ENHRY and CDR2 SYGVKD.

Here the CDR3 reads CASSPSLDQPQHF. The CDR3 region has the DNA TGTGCCAGCTCACCAAGTCTAGATCAGCCCCAGCATTTT. The rearrangement joins TRBV18 to TRBJ1-5, with D unresolved. Germline V gives CDR1 KGHSH, CDR2 LQKENI. Trimming left V 2 bases short and J 5 bases short, with 7 bases between. The CDR3 spans 13 residues.

The rearrangement joins TRBV7-9 to TRBJ2-4, with 7 nucleotides matching TRBD2. This CDR3 is 17 amino acids long. Germline V gene lookup returns CDR1 SEHNR and CDR2 FQNEAQ (reference sequence). After removal of 5 bases from V and 2 bases from J, the junction contained 12 bases not matched to a gene. CDR3 amino acids: CASSAAGRGLTKNIQYF. CDR3 bases: TGTGCCAGCAGCGCGGCGGGGCGGGGGTTGACCAAAAACATTCAGTACTTC.

The chain uses TRBV9 and TRBJ1-2, with 11 bases matching TRBD1. Germline V gene data show CDR1 as SGDLS and CDR2 as YYNGEE. The CDR3 spans 16 residues. The junction had 10 bases not matched to a gene; V was cut back by 3 bases and J by 6 bases. In DNA, the CDR3 is TGTGCCAGCAGCGACGGGACAGGGGGATTCCAAAATGGCTACACCTTC. This sequence encodes CASSDGTGGFQNGYTF.

The CDR3 sequence: CASRGTGDYYGYTF. In nucleotides, the CDR3 is TGTGCCAGCAGGGGGACAGGGGATTATTATGGCTACACCTTC. The V gene is TRBV3-1 (or the pseudogene TRBV3-2), the J gene TRBJ1-2, with 10 bases identical to TRBD1. Per the germline V gene, CDR1 is LGHDT and CDR2 is YNNKEL (reference sequence). CDR3 length: 14 amino acids. With 6 bases clipped from V and 5 bases from J, the junction kept 6 bases outside the gene matches.

V is TRBV9 and J is TRBJ2-5; D gene uncertain. CDR3 length: 13 amino acids. Germline V lookup: CDR1 SGDLS, CDR2 YYNGEE. Deletions cut 0 bases from V and 4 bases from J, with 7 bases between. The CDR3 nucleotides are TGTGCCAGCAGCGTAGGAGACCTAGAGACCCAGTACTTC. Encoded protein: CASSVGDLETQYF.

The CDR3 region has the DNA TGTGCCAGCAGCTTAGTTACCGGTGGGCAGGGTGAAGCTTTCTTT. This sequence encodes CASSLVTGGQGEAFF. The chain carries TRBV7-9 and TRBJ1-1; D possibly corresponds to TRBD1 (5 bases). CDR3 length equals 15 residues. Germline loops: CDR1 SEHNR, CDR2 FQNEAQ (reference sequence). The V end lost 1 base, the J end lost 7 bases, and 16 bases lay between the germline ends.

The V call is TRBV5-1, the J call TRBJ2-3; 9 nucleotides match TRBD2. The CDR3 has 16 residues. The junction had 7 bases not matched to a gene; V was cut back by 0 bases and J by 5 bases. Germline loops: CDR1 SGHRS, CDR2 YFSETQ. CDR3 bases: TGCGCCAGCAGCTTGGATGCGGGGGGGCTAGGAGATACGCAGTATTTT. This translates into CASSLDAGGLGDTQYF.

V and J are TRBV12-5 and TRBJ2-5, with 10 nucleotides matching TRBD2. CDR1 is LGHNT and CDR2 is FRNRAP in the germline V gene. With V trimmed by 0 bases and J by 2 bases, 21 bases remained unmatched. CDR3 length: 22 amino acids. The DNA for the CDR3 is TGTGCTAGTGGTTTGGTACCCCCGTTGATAGCGGGGGGCGCCCTTAATCAAGAGACCCAGTACTTC. Protein sequence: CASGLVPPLIAGGALNQETQYF.

This clone was counted between two and nine times. This sequence joins TRBV6-5 and TRBJ1-4; a weak D match, TRBD1 (6 bases). V lost 9 bases, J lost 8 bases, and 13 bases lay in between. The germline V gene encodes CDR1 MNHEY and CDR2 SVGAGI. The CDR3 has 12 residues. The CDR3 region is CASQGRGEKLFF. The CDR3 nucleotides are TGTGCCAGTCAGGGGCGTGGGGAAAAACTGTTTTTT.

The chain links TRBV6-5 to TRBJ1-5; D gene uncertain. Germline V gene sequence: CDR1 MNHEY, CDR2 SVGAGI. The CDR3 has 14 residues. The ends were cut back, 5 bases at V and 7 bases at J, with 15 bases in the middle. CDR3 region: CASSRSGVGQPQHF. Here the CDR3 DNA reads TGTGCCAGCAGTCGAAGCGGGGTTGGCCAGCCCCAGCATTTT.

V and J are TRBV19 and TRBJ2-7; D is perhaps TRBD1 (5 bases). Germline V gene lookup returns CDR1 LNHDA and CDR2 SQIVND (reference sequence). Trimming left V 7 bases short and J 0 bases short, with 10 bases between. The CDR3 is 13 amino acids. The CDR3 loop is CASMGPHSYEQYF. CDR3 DNA: TGTGCCAGTATGGGGCCGCACTCCTACGAGCAGTACTTC.

The V gene is TRBV7-6, the J gene TRBJ2-2; TRBD1 aligns across 10 bases. V shed 5 bases, J shed 8 bases, and the junction held 17 bases outside the gene matches. The CDR3 totals 18 residues. Germline loops: CDR1 SGHVS, CDR2 FNYEAQ. The CDR3 region is CASSPGTGALFSGGELFF. The CDR3 DNA is TGTGCCAGCAGCCCTGGGACAGGGGCACTGTTTAGCGGGGGGGAGCTGTTTTTT.

This clone occurred a few times. The chain has TRBV27 and TRBJ2-7; D ambiguous. CDR3 size: 13 residues. Germline CDR1 MNHEY, CDR2 SMNVEV (reference sequence). Trimming left V 5 bases short and J 2 bases short, with 10 bases between. Here the CDR3 reads CASSPQHTYEQYF. Written as DNA, the CDR3 is TGTGCCAGCAGTCCCCAACACACCTACGAGCAGTACTTC.

This sequence joins TRBV7-9 and TRBJ2-2; perhaps TRBD2 as D (6 bases). The germline V and J ends were trimmed by 2 bases and 5 bases, with 18 bases remaining between them. Per germline, CDR1 SEHNR and CDR2 FQNEAQ (reference sequence). The CDR3 extends over 17 amino acids. CDR3 in amino acids: CASSLLRESALTGELFF. In DNA form, the CDR3 reads TGTGCCAGCAGCTTACTGCGGGAATCGGCGTTAACCGGGGAGCTGTTTTTT.

This clone was seen once. This chain links TRBV15 with TRBJ2-7; 7 bases line up with TRBD1. J lost 0 bases, V lost 1 base, and 9 bases had no gene match. The CDR3 runs 17 residues. Germline assignment: CDR1 LNHNV and CDR2 YYDKDF (reference sequence). CDR3 in DNA: TGTGCCACCAGCAGAGGGAGACAGGGAATCGGCTCCTACGAGCAGTACTTC. It translates to CATSRGRQGIGSYEQYF.

About this clone: Other DNA sequences in this sample translate to the same CDR3. The chain uses TRBV5-1 and TRBJ1-2; 9 positions match TRBD1. There are 13 residues in the CDR3. Looked up from germline, CDR1 is SGHRS and CDR2 is YFSETQ. The trim removed 4 bases at V and 6 bases at J, leaving 4 bases unmatched. The CDR3 coding sequence is TGCGCCAGCAGCCCGGGGACAGGGAATGGCTACACCTTC. Its protein is CASSPGTGNGYTF.

As DNA, the CDR3 is TGTGCCAGCAGCCCCTCCCTCGTGATAGCGGGGGACTATAAGACGAATGAGCAGTTCTTC. Protein sequence: CASSPSLVIAGDYKTNEQFF. The chain employs TRBV5-5 and TRBJ2-1, with 9 bases matching TRBD2. The V gene end was trimmed by 4 bases and the J gene end by 7 bases; junction bases not matched to a gene: 24. Germline values: CDR1 SGHKS, CDR2 YYEKEE (reference sequence). The CDR3 runs 20 residues.

This sequence joins TRBV19 and TRBJ1-5; D possibly corresponds to TRBD1 (6 bases). Trimming cost V 1 base and J 6 bases, with 13 bases left between them. The CDR3 spans 15 residues. Per germline, CDR1 LNHDA and CDR2 SQIVND (reference sequence). CDR3 bases: TGTGCCAGTAGTATAGGACTTAGGGGGGTTCAGCCCCAGCATTTT. Protein sequence: CASSIGLRGVQPQHF.

The rearrangement uses TRBV4-1 and TRBJ2-7, with 10 bases fitting TRBD1. Germline CDR1 is MGHRA and CDR2 is YSYEKL. V lost 0 bases to trimming and J lost 8 bases; unmatched junction nucleotides: 16. This CDR3 is 18 amino acids long. DNA for the CDR3: TGCGCCAGCAGCCAAGATTATTCCGGACAGGGGGGGCGAGTTAAGCAGTACTTC. Its translation: CASSQDYSGQGGRVKQYF.